These 32 T cell receptor beta chains were sequenced from one sample in a study of blood T cell repertoires in COVID-19. TCRdb keeps only in-frame clones here, not all; method: immunoSEQ multiplex PCR. The sample lists roughly 190,000 clones; roughly 79% were seen once. The sample was peripheral blood. These receptor sequences come from a middle-aged woman with COVID-19, enrolled during active disease.

The J gene is TRBJ2-5, the V gene TRBV7-8; the match to TRBD2 covers 9 bases. V lost 2 bases and J lost 5; bases outside the gene matches: 6. The CDR3 runs to 15 residues. The V gene's germline CDR1 is SGHVS and CDR2 FQNEAQ. The CDR3 here is CASSLRAGGHETQYF. CDR3 coding DNA: TGTGCCAGCAGCTTACGGGCGGGGGGGCATGAGACCCAGTACTTC.

This clone has just a few counts. The rearrangement uses TRBV12-3 or TRBV12-4 and TRBJ2-1; D is possibly TRBD2 (6 bases). The V gene lost 5 bases and the J gene lost 11 bases, with 10 bases spanning the gap. This CDR3 has 11 residues. The CDR3 DNA sequence: TGTGCCAGCAGTCCGAGGACTAAGCAGTTCTTC. This codes for CASSPRTKQFF.

The V call is TRBV4-1, the J call TRBJ2-1, with 8 bases aligning to TRBD2. This CDR3 has 16 amino acids. Germline values: CDR1 MGHRA, CDR2 YSYEKL. J was trimmed by 1 base and V by 4 bases; bases with no gene match: 6. CDR3 sequence: CASSLHPSGSYNEQFF. The CDR3 nucleotides are TGCGCCAGCAGCCTACACCCTAGCGGGTCCTACAATGAGCAGTTCTTC.

This clone appeared a few times. The chain carries TRBV7-9 and TRBJ1-2, with TRBD1 matching 8 bases. Per the germline V gene, CDR1 is SEHNR and CDR2 is FQNEAQ (reference sequence). Trimming took 5 bases from V and 7 from J; bases not matched to a gene: 6. This CDR3 is 13 amino acids long. CDR3 bases: TGTGCCAGCAGCCCTAGGACAGGGAGTGGCTACACCTTC. Protein: CASSPRTGSGYTF.

The chain employs TRBV27 and TRBJ1-2, with 8 positions matching TRBD1. CDR3 size: 16 residues. The germline V gene has CDR1 MNHEY and CDR2 SMNVEV (reference sequence). Trimming cost V 2 bases and J 4 bases; bases outside gene matches: 9. The CDR3: CASSLNPGRGLYGYTF. The CDR3 DNA sequence: TGTGCCAGCAGTTTAAATCCGGGCAGGGGGCTCTATGGCTACACCTTC.

Here the CDR3 DNA reads TGTGCCAGCAGTCCACAGGGCCACAATGAGCAGTTCTTC. As protein: CASSPQGHNEQFF. The chain has TRBV12-3 or TRBV12-4 and TRBJ2-1; D may be TRBD1 (6 bases). V lost 5 bases and J 5 bases, leaving 10 bases between the germline ends. The CDR3 contains 13 residues.

This chain uses TRBV28 with TRBJ1-6; D gene unclear. The CDR3 consists of 12 residues. Germline V gives CDR1 MDHEN, CDR2 SYDVKM. Deletions cut 2 bases from V and 10 bases from J, with 6 bases between. The CDR3 nucleotides read TGTGCCAGCAGTTTAGTCGCGTCACCCCTCCACTTT. Protein sequence: CASSLVASPLHF.

V gene TRBV6-5 combines with J gene TRBJ2-7, with 10 bases identical to TRBD1. Germline loops: CDR1 MNHEY, CDR2 SVGAGI. After removal of 7 bases from V and 7 bases from J, the junction contained 10 bases not matched to a gene. The CDR3 runs 14 residues. CDR3 region: CASNFGTGVGEQYV. CDR3 bases: TGTGCCAGCAATTTCGGGACAGGGGTTGGGGAGCAGTACGTC.

The chain recombines TRBV11-2 with TRBJ2-1, with TRBD2 identical over 8 bases. Trimming took 4 bases from V and 3 from J; bases not matched to a gene: 11. The V gene's germline CDR1 is SGHAT and CDR2 FQNNGV. This CDR3 has 17 residues. The CDR3 spells CASSSAGVAGFYNEQFF. The CDR3 DNA sequence: TGTGCCAGCAGCTCTGCTGGAGTAGCGGGGTTCTACAATGAGCAGTTCTTC.

The CDR3 loop reads CASSVDHGRGPQHF. DNA of the CDR3: TGTGCCAGCAGCGTAGATCACGGGCGGGGACCCCAGCATTTT. V and J are TRBV9 and TRBJ1-5; no definite D call. The CDR3 length is 14 residues. CDR1 and CDR2 from the germline V gene are SGDLS and YYNGEE. V gave up 0 bases and J gave up 10 bases, with 14 bases separating them.

The chain combines TRBV24-1 with TRBJ1-1, with D perhaps matching TRBD1 (5 bases). Germline V CDR1 and CDR2: KGHDR, SFDVKD. The CDR3 length is 14 residues. V lost 3 bases to trimming and J lost 3 bases, with 10 bases between them. CDR3 protein: CATSDHTGDTEAFF. The CDR3 region has the DNA TGTGCCACCAGTGATCACACAGGCGACACTGAAGCTTTCTTT.

The DNA for the CDR3 is TGTGCCAGCAGTGATCGGCCCAAGAGGCATGGCTACACCTTC. Translated, it gives CASSDRPKRHGYTF. The chain uses TRBV2 and TRBJ1-2; D is uncertain. The CDR3 sequence is 14 residues long. Germline V gene lookup returns CDR1 SNHLY and CDR2 FYNNEI. V lost 3 bases to trimming and J lost 6 bases, with 14 bases between them.

This sequence joins TRBV27 and TRBJ1-6; TRBD1 might be the D (5 bases). CDR1 and CDR2 (germline): MNHEY, SMNVEV (reference sequence). The CDR3 loop spans 18 amino acids. Trimming removed 0 bases at V and 7 bases at J, with 19 bases between. The CDR3 region has the DNA TGTGCCAGCAGTTTATCGATCCGGAGGGGAGCCTTCAATTCACCCCTCCACTTT. Its protein product is CASSLSIRRGAFNSPLHF.

In this sample, this clone turned up a few times. The gene calls are TRBV9 and TRBJ2-1, with TRBD2 matching 13 bases. The CDR3 has 17 amino acids. With 2 bases clipped from V and 7 bases from J, the junction kept 9 bases outside the gene matches. Germline loops: CDR1 SGDLS, CDR2 YYNGEE. The CDR3 is CASSVGLAGALGNEQFF. The CDR3 nucleotides are TGTGCCAGCAGCGTTGGACTAGCGGGGGCGCTGGGGAATGAGCAGTTCTTC.

This chain links TRBV29-1 with TRBJ2-1, with TRBD2 matching 7 bases. In germline, CDR1 is SQVTM, CDR2 ANQGSEA. Trimming took 6 bases from V and 7 from J; bases not matched to a gene: 3. The CDR3 is 11 residues long. The DNA of the CDR3 is TGCAGCGTGGGGGGGGGAAATGAGCAGTTCTTC. Protein sequence: CSVGGGNEQFF.

The chain combines TRBV6-2 or TRBV6-3 with TRBJ2-1; 12 nucleotides match TRBD2. Germline CDR1 and CDR2: MNHEY and SVGEGT. The trim removed 2 bases at V and 7 bases at J, leaving 6 bases unmatched. This CDR3 has 16 amino acids. CDR3 nucleotides: TGTGCCAGCAGTTACCCCACTAGCGGGGGGAGGAATGAGCAGTTCTTC. It codes for CASSYPTSGGRNEQFF.

The genes are TRBV10-3 and TRBJ1-6; D is unclear. The length of the CDR3 is 14 residues. The germline CDR1 and CDR2 sequences are ENHRY and SYGVKD. Trimming removed 4 bases from V and 4 bases from J, with 8 bases in between. The CDR3 nucleotides are TGTGCCATCAGTGGAGATGCGTATAATTCACCCCTCCACTTT. Translating it yields CAISGDAYNSPLHF.

The V and J genes are TRBV7-9 and TRBJ1-2, with a tentative D call TRBD1 (6 bases). CDR3 size: 13 residues. Between the trimmed V and J ends, which lost 8 bases and 3 bases, there was a span of 13 bases. Germline V gives CDR1 SEHNR, CDR2 FQNEAQ (reference sequence). As DNA, the CDR3 is TGTGCCAGCGTACGGACAGTCGACTATGGCTACACCTTC. Protein product: CASVRTVDYGYTF.

Comments on this clone: Other DNA sequences within the sample encode an identical CDR3. The chain has TRBV24-1 and TRBJ2-3; 8 bases are a match to TRBD2. This CDR3 is built from 15 residues. J lost 4 bases, V lost 3 bases, and 5 bases had no gene match. Germline CDR1 and CDR2: KGHDR and SFDVKD. CDR3 residues: CATSDPGTSPDTQYF. CDR3 bases: TGTGCCACCAGTGATCCCGGGACTAGTCCAGATACGCAGTATTTT.

The chain uses TRBV2 and TRBJ2-1; no firm D call. The CDR3 runs to 12 residues. Germline assignment: CDR1 SNHLY and CDR2 FYNNEI. The V end was cut by 5 bases, the J end by 7 bases, with 9 bases between. The CDR3: CASSTSWNEQFF. CDR3 in DNA: TGTGCCAGCAGTACTTCCTGGAATGAGCAGTTCTTC.

The chain joins TRBV11-3 to TRBJ2-3; 7 bases agree with TRBD2. J was trimmed by 1 base and V by 3 bases; bases with no gene match: 4. Germline V gene sequence: CDR1 SGHNT, CDR2 YENEEA. The CDR3 is made up of 15 amino acids. The CDR3: CASSLRAGGTDTQYF. For the CDR3, the DNA is TGTGCCAGCAGCTTGCGTGCGGGAGGCACAGATACGCAGTATTTT. The whole variable domain, filled in from reference TRBV11-3 and TRBJ2-3, reads EAGVVQSPRYKIIEKKQPVAFWCNPISGHNTLYWYLQNLGQGPELLIRYENEEAVDDSQLPKDRFSAERLKGVDSTLKIQPAELGDSAVYLCASSLRAGGTDTQYFGPGTRLTVL.

The chain joins TRBV5-4 to TRBJ2-3; a possible D gene is TRBD1 (5 bases). The germline V gene encodes CDR1 SGHNT and CDR2 YYREEE (reference sequence). The CDR3 spans 13 residues. V lost 7 bases to trimming and J lost 2 bases, with 11 bases between them. The CDR3 here is CASADTLTDTQYF. The DNA of the CDR3 is TGTGCCAGCGCGGACACGCTCACAGATACGCAGTATTTT.

The chain joins TRBV3-1 (or the pseudogene TRBV3-2) to TRBJ2-7; D gene ambiguous. The V gene's germline CDR1 is LGHDT and CDR2 YNNKEL (reference sequence). The germline V and J ends were trimmed by 5 bases and 4 bases, with 12 bases remaining between them. This CDR3 contains 13 residues. DNA for the CDR3: TGTGCCAGCAGCTCGGGTTTCCTGTACGAGCAGTACTTC. Protein sequence: CASSSGFLYEQYF.

The chain couples TRBV29-1 to TRBJ1-1; D is undetermined. Trimming cost V 6 bases and J 0 bases, with 11 bases left between them. Per germline, CDR1 SQVTM and CDR2 ANQGSEA. The CDR3 sequence is 13 residues long. CDR3 loop: CSVDDNMNTEAFF. The DNA of the CDR3 is TGCAGCGTGGATGACAATATGAACACTGAAGCTTTCTTT.

V usage is TRBV29-1 and J usage is TRBJ1-4; D remains ambiguous. Looked up from germline, CDR1 is SQVTM and CDR2 is ANQGSEA. Trimming shortened V by 7 bases and J by 5 bases, and 11 bases separated the two germline ends. The CDR3 has 12 residues. CDR3 region: CSARHLNEKLFF. Written as DNA, the CDR3 is TGCAGCGCTCGACATCTAAATGAAAAACTGTTTTTT.

The CDR3 is CASSSLPSGSSLVGSYNEQFF. The DNA for the CDR3 is TGTGCCAGCAGTAGCCTCCCCAGCGGGAGTAGCTTAGTCGGGTCCTACAATGAGCAGTTCTTC. This chain joins TRBV27 and TRBJ2-1; 8 bases map to TRBD2. Germline assignment: CDR1 MNHEY and CDR2 SMNVEV (reference sequence). The V gene end was trimmed by 5 bases and the J gene end by 1 base; junction bases not matched to a gene: 22. There are 21 residues in the CDR3.

The J gene is TRBJ2-1, the V gene TRBV5-4, with 12 bases lining up with TRBD1. This CDR3 is built from 17 residues. Germline-derived CDR1 and CDR2 are SGHNT and YYREEE (reference sequence). The ends lost 0 bases at V and 7 bases at J; junction bases unmatched: 8. The CDR3 DNA reads as TGTGCCAGCAGCTTGGAAGGGACAGGGGGCCGTCTGAATGAGCAGTTCTTC. It is translated as CASSLEGTGGRLNEQFF.

The genes are TRBV29-1 and TRBJ1-3; 10 positions match TRBD1. Germline CDR1 and CDR2: SQVTM and ANQGSEA. Trimming took 3 bases from V and 8 from J; bases not matched to a gene: 7. This CDR3 has 14 residues. As DNA, the CDR3 is TGCAGCGTTGACCCGGGACAGGGGCAAGACACCATATATTTT. Protein sequence: CSVDPGQGQDTIYF.

The chain recombines TRBV27 with TRBJ2-1; 10 nucleotides agree with TRBD2. Germline V CDR1 and CDR2: MNHEY, SMNVEV (reference sequence). The V segment lost 6 bases and the J segment 3 bases; nucleotides outside the gene matches: 5. The CDR3 sequence is 15 residues long. The CDR3 is CASSLAGGLYNEQFF. CDR3 sequence (DNA): TGTGCCAGCAGCTTAGCGGGAGGCCTCTACAATGAGCAGTTCTTC.

In its sample, this clone was seen once. The chain employs TRBV24-1 and TRBJ2-3; D not resolved. The CDR3 has 13 residues. Trimming shortened V by 4 bases and J by 4 bases, and 8 bases separated the two germline ends. Germline V gives CDR1 KGHDR, CDR2 SFDVKD. In nucleotides, the CDR3 is TGTGCCACCAGTGACAGGCCCGCAGATACGCAGTATTTT. Translated, it gives CATSDRPADTQYF.

V is TRBV9 and J is TRBJ1-1; no reliable D call. V lost 3 bases and J 4 bases, leaving 10 bases between the germline ends. The CDR3 is made up of 13 amino acids. The germline V gene has CDR1 SGDLS and CDR2 YYNGEE. Here the CDR3 DNA reads TGTGCCAGCAGCGATACCAGTTCCACTGAAGCTTTCTTT. Protein sequence: CASSDTSSTEAFF.

With regard to this clone: The junction and the germline gene differ at one end; a read error may be behind it. The chain carries TRBV7-7 and TRBJ2-3; tentatively, D is TRBD2 (6 bases). CDR3 length: 15 residues. Looked up from germline, CDR1 is SSHAT and CDR2 is FNYEAQ (reference sequence). For the CDR3, the DNA is TGTGCTAGCAGCGCCGGGGGTGGAGGCACAGATACGCAGTATTTT. Amino acids: CASSAGGGGTDTQYF.